Listed below are T cell receptor beta chains from one sample, sequenced in a study of regulatory T cells in long-lasting Graves disease. TCRdb itself ran the multiplex PCR reads through MiXCR, one entry per CDR3 protein. The table includes around 400,000 distinct CDR3 sequences, around 16% detected once. These sequences were also reported in another study, on T cells in Graves' hyperthyroidism and ophthalmopathy.

Sample: peripheral blood mononuclear cells (PBMCs), taken at new diagnosis, from a patient treated with antithyroid drugs. The receptors derive from a woman aged 40 to 49 with Graves disease. The CDR3 runs from the conserved cysteine through the conserved F or W.

j_call v_call cdr3_aa
TRBJ1-5 TRBV7-9 CASSPGERLPQHF
TRBJ2-1 TRBV12-3/TRBV12-4 CASSLSFGGEQFF
TRBJ1-1 TRBV4-1 CASSPGLSPGGAFF
TRBJ2-2 TRBV12-3/TRBV12-4 CASSPSRGWGLSGELFF
TRBJ2-1 TRBV20-1 CSGQGGGEQFF
TRBJ1-5 TRBV2 CASSKGQNQPQHF
TRBJ2-1 TRBV7-3 CASSSNLAGPYNEQFF
TRBJ2-1 TRBV5-6 CASSLITGGPPEQFF
TRBJ1-4 TRBV4-3 CASSQEPAGAPNEKLFF
TRBJ2-3 TRBV7-6 CASSPPGINAGADKQYF